Below, 3 T cell receptor beta chains from the same sample are listed, as sequenced in a study of response to subunit inactivated influenza vaccine. TCRdb re-analysed the RT-PCR reads in MiXCR, keeping a single row per CDR3 protein. The data hold approximately 300,000 distinct CDR3 sequences, with about 20% observed a single time. Sequencing was performed on PBMCs from blood, taken about 20 months after vaccination. These receptors were obtained from a man aged 45-69 years who received an inactivated influenza vaccine.

This chain joins TRBV12-3 or TRBV12-4 and TRBJ2-2; D unclear. The germline V and J ends were trimmed by 2 bases and 2 bases, with 15 bases remaining between them. CDR3 length equals 17 residues. The CDR3 DNA reads TGTGCCAGCAGTTTATTACCGCCCGGGCCCAACACCGGGGAGCTGTTTTTT. It yields the protein CASSLLPPGPNTGELFF.

This clonotype was observed a few times. J is TRBJ1-2 and V is TRBV3-1, with a weak D call TRBD1 (5 bases). V was shortened by 4 bases and J by 2 bases, with 17 bases between the two germline ends. The CDR3 is 16 amino acids. CDR1 is LGHDT, CDR2 YNNKEL, per germline (reference sequence). The CDR3 here is CASSPSLSGLNYGYTF. The DNA for the CDR3 is TGTGCCAGCAGCCCTTCTTTGTCAGGGTTAAACTATGGCTACACCTTC.

The chain couples TRBV18 to TRBJ2-7; either TRBD1 or TRBD2 may supply D (5 bases each). Trimming left V 9 bases short and J 12 bases short, with 21 bases between. Germline V lookup: CDR1 KGHSH, CDR2 LQKENI. CDR3 size: 12 residues. CDR3 in DNA: TGTGCCAGTGGACCCAACGAGGGGCAGTGGTACTTC. Translated, it gives CASGPNEGQWYF. Based on the CDR3 plus reference TRBV18 and TRBJ2-7, the full variable domain is NAGVMQNPRHLVRRRGQEARLRCSPMKGHSHVYWYRQLPEEGLKFMVYLQKENIIDESGMPKERFSAEFPKEGPSILRIQQVVRGDSAAYFCASGPNEGQWYFGPGTRLTVT.